This TCR beta chain was captured by sequencing in a study of blood T cell repertoires in COVID-19 (dated by TCRdb to the early 2020s). About the study as a whole: Collaborator samples came from the United States, Italy and Spain and covered acute and convalescent phases of COVID-19. The repertoires were released in a freely available public database meant as a resource for research on the immune response to SARS-CoV-2. The sample metadata nearly always contained a de-identified subject ID, COVID-19 status, age in years and sex. Samples were obtained from the ongoing ImmuneRACE study (first 160 participants) and from over a thousand subjects provided by 6 global collaborators. HLA class I and class II types, where available, came from metadata supplied by the sample provider rather than from assay-based typing. Deeply sampled blood TCRbeta repertoires from subjects exposed to, actively infected with, or recovered from COVID-19 were included in the dataset. The prospective study material was composed of cDNA or gDNA derived from T cells, B-cell-depleted T cells, or PBMCs.

Overall results and qualifications from the work: Clinical and demographic metadata were provided uncurated, with the amount varying by source and participant.

CDR1 and CDR2, looked up from the germline V gene, are SQVTM and ANQGSEA. Spanning cysteine to phenylalanine, the CDR3 consists of 12 amino acids. Kept here is only the CDR3 DNA, which spans 36 bases and is read in frame from base 1. The germline ends are 13 bases apart after V is trimmed by 8 bases and J by 4 bases. Participants in the prospective study were enrolled through a virtual design, were aged about 18 to 100 years, and lived in fewer than 30 United States geographic areas. In the prospective study, cohorts were assigned on the basis of participant-reported clinical history obtained from a screening survey and a study questionnaire. For ImmuneRACE Cohort 3, a participant was defined as recovered based on two consecutive negative NP/OP PCR tests, clearance by a healthcare professional, or resolution of symptoms. In the prospective study, mobile phlebotomists collected whole blood, serum and a nasopharyngeal or oropharyngeal swab from each participant. Prospective study participants could optionally give additional blood draws and questionnaires over a roughly two-month period. Blood samples from the prospective study were shipped frozen or at room temperature prior to DNA extraction.

The table lists this clone with a count of one. Which antigen it targets is not known. Base qualities were left out, and no much larger clone turns up one base away. The immunoSEQ Assay, a bias-controlled multiplex PCR, was used to amplify TCRbeta CDR3 regions from genomic DNA. As for how the authors treated the data: The number of nucleated cells in each sample was estimated from the amplification of reference gene primers within the assay. Sequence reads were collapsed and filtered to measure the absolute abundance of every unique TCRbeta CDR3 rearrangement. Productive Simpson clonality was computed per sample as the square root of Simpson's diversity index over productive rearrangements. Held by TCRdb, this immuneACCESS table contains in-frame sequences only and omits some clones. Under half of the omission traces to an unresolved V gene where checked; the cause of the rest is unknown. The V and J calls and clone size were taken over from that table, and D and trimming were inferred from the DNA. For this sample there are 300,000 to 400,000 clones; about 90% appear just once. 5% of the sample rests with the top ten.

What was sequenced was PBMCs or T cells enriched from blood (not recorded which). Rearrangement joined TRBV29-1 to TRBJ2-3, and perhaps TRBD1 as D gene, on 7 matching bases. The TCR comes from a man aged 25 to 45 who had recovered from COVID-19. In nucleotides, the sequence is TGCAGCTTCGGAGGGGGCGCAGATACGCAGTATTTT. It codes for CSFGGGADTQYF.